One T cell receptor beta chain is described in this entry. Its target is not known. The table came from immunoSEQ multiplex PCR; TCRdb's copy has only in-frame clones and leaves some out. The sample has 2,100,000 or so clones; approximately 96% are singletons. The sample belongs to a study of shared clonotypes between healthy human individuals. Study context: Three plates each covered CD4 naive and memory; CD8 naive two, CD8 memory one.

Whole-study results and caveats: Few donors restricted represented genetic and exposure-history diversity.

Sequencing was done on a sample of naive CD4+ T cells sorted from blood. Subset denoted: CD45RA+ positively selected. The receptor was isolated from a man younger than 35 in good health.

Here the CDR3 reads CASRRTSAYEQYF. DNA of the CDR3: TGTGCCAGCAGAAGGACTAGCGCCTACGAGCAGTACTTC. J is TRBJ2-7 and V is TRBV11-1; 9 bases agree with TRBD2. Germline CDR1 is SGHAT and CDR2 is FQDESV (reference sequence). This CDR3 comprises 13 residues. Trimming cost V 6 bases and J 2 bases; bases outside gene matches: 2.